This passage covers 31 T cell receptor beta chains from one sample sequenced in a study of beta chain features in type 1 diabetes (dated by TCRdb to 2017 to 2018). Libraries were made using the immunoSEQ multiplex PCR assay. The High Capacity cDNA Reverse Transcription Kit was used to reverse transcribe all of the isolated RNA, meaning that expressed TCRB transcripts were what got sequenced. The table was pulled from immuneACCESS by TCRdb, which kept in-frame rearrangements only. Such tables lose some clones; where checked, under half of the loss comes from unresolved V genes, and the rest has no known cause. The sample has about 140,000 clones on record, around 9.3% of them singletons. Jointly, the top ten make up less than 1.5% of the sample. Sequenced: naive CD4+ T cells from blood. The cell subset or site label on this specimen signifies: true naive CD4+ T cells. These receptors were collected from a young man in good health.

There are a few counts of this clone. The rearrangement links TRBV19 to TRBJ2-1, with D possibly matching TRBD2 (5 bases). The length of the CDR3 is 15 residues. CDR1 and CDR2 from the germline V gene are LNHDA and SQIVND (reference sequence). V dropped 2 bases and J dropped 2 bases, with 10 bases sitting between them. The CDR3 spells CASSIFSGTYNEQFF. DNA of the CDR3: TGTGCCAGTAGTATATTCAGCGGTACCTACAATGAGCAGTTCTTC.

The chain has TRBV7-2 and TRBJ2-5; TRBD2 matches at 12 bases. The length of the CDR3 is 15 residues. V shed 3 bases, J shed 5 bases, and the junction held 4 bases outside the gene matches. CDR1 and CDR2 from the germline V gene are SGHTA and FQGNSA. The CDR3 loop reads CASSLPTSGSETQYF. The CDR3 DNA is TGTGCCAGCAGCTTGCCGACTAGCGGGAGTGAGACCCAGTACTTC.

The table lists this clone with a few counts. The J gene is TRBJ1-6, the V gene TRBV30; 9 bases match TRBD1. The germline V gene has CDR1 GTSNPN and CDR2 SVGIG (reference sequence). This CDR3 comprises 17 residues. Losses at the gene ends were 5 bases for V and 2 bases for J; bases not matched to a gene: 10. The CDR3 protein is CAWQQTDRGAYNSPLHF. The DNA for the CDR3 is TGTGCCTGGCAACAGACCGACAGGGGGGCCTATAATTCACCCCTCCACTTT.

This clone occurred once. This rearrangement joins TRBV28 to TRBJ1-4; D not certain. This CDR3 is 17 amino acids long. Germline CDR1 and CDR2: MDHEN and SYDVKM. Trimming removed 3 bases from V and 0 bases from J, with 14 bases in between. The CDR3 protein is CASSFGLAGPTNEKLFF. The CDR3 nucleotides are TGTGCCAGCAGTTTTGGGTTGGCGGGCCCAACTAATGAAAAACTGTTTTTT. Full variable domain (rest looked up from reference TRBV28 and TRBJ1-4): DVKVTQSSRYLVKRTGEKVFLECVQDMDHENMFWYRQDPGLGLRLIYFSYDVKMKEKGDIPEGYSVSREKKERFSLILESASTNQTSMYLCASSFGLAGPTNEKLFFGSGTQLSVL.

The V call is TRBV9, the J call TRBJ2-5, with D maybe TRBD1 (6 bases). CDR3 length: 15 amino acids. CDR1 SGDLS and CDR2 YYNGEE come from the germline V gene. The V and J ends lost 3 bases and 4 bases respectively, with 16 bases between them. This chain's CDR3 is CASSDGPARGETQYF. The CDR3 DNA sequence: TGTGCCAGCAGCGACGGGCCGGCCAGGGGAGAGACCCAGTACTTC.

The J gene is TRBJ1-2, the V gene TRBV7-2, with TRBD1 as a possible D gene (6 bases). Deletions cut 5 bases from V and 0 bases from J, with 10 bases between. From germline, CDR1 is SGHTA and CDR2 FQGNSA. CDR3 length equals 14 residues. CDR3 amino acids: CASSPGVANYGYTF. The CDR3 DNA reads as TGTGCCAGCAGCCCAGGGGTAGCTAACTATGGCTACACCTTC.

Many counts were recorded for this clone. The chain combines TRBV5-4 with TRBJ2-1; the D is unclear. V lost 0 bases, J lost 0 bases, and 13 bases lay in between. CDR3 length equals 17 residues. CDR1 and CDR2 from the germline V gene are SGHNT and YYREEE (reference sequence). The CDR3 protein is CASSLDLYGGSYNEQFF. CDR3 nucleotide sequence: TGTGCCAGCAGCTTGGATCTCTATGGTGGCTCCTACAATGAGCAGTTCTTC.

This clone occurred a few times. The V and J genes are TRBV11-2 and TRBJ2-2; D is possibly TRBD2 (7 bases). Germline V lookup: CDR1 SGHAT, CDR2 FQNNGV. The CDR3 consists of 18 residues. V was shortened by 0 bases and J by 0 bases, with 14 bases between the two germline ends. Here the CDR3 reads CASSLDPRGGANTGELFF. CDR3 in DNA: TGTGCCAGCAGCTTAGATCCCCGCGGGGGCGCGAACACCGGGGAGCTGTTTTTT.

The CDR3 loop reads CASPPPGTSSVWETQYF. As DNA, the CDR3 is TGCGCCAGCCCTCCCCCCGGGACTAGTTCAGTCTGGGAGACCCAGTACTTC. The gene calls are TRBV4-3 and TRBJ2-5; 8 bases map to TRBD2. The CDR3 covers 17 residues. Per the germline V gene, CDR1 is LGHNA and CDR2 is YSLEER. Unmatched junction bases numbered 19, after V lost 8 bases and J lost 5 bases.

The V and J genes are TRBV11-3 and TRBJ2-1; the D is unclear. The CDR3 length is 11 residues. CDR1 and CDR2 from the germline V gene are SGHNT and YENEEA. V shed 5 bases and J shed 4 bases, with 3 bases lying between them. In DNA form, the CDR3 reads TGTGCCAGCAGCCCATACAATGAGCAGTTCTTC. The encoded protein is CASSPYNEQFF.

This clone was counted a few times. This sequence joins TRBV9 and TRBJ2-3, with D possibly TRBD2 on 6 matching bases. This CDR3 region has 14 residues. Deletions cut 5 bases from V and 1 base from J, with 11 bases between. Per the germline V gene, CDR1 is SGDLS and CDR2 is YYNGEE. The CDR3 loop reads CASSRGGGTDTQYF. DNA for the CDR3: TGTGCCAGCAGTAGAGGCGGGGGCACAGATACGCAGTATTTT.

This clone was counted only a few times. The chain recombines TRBV7-2 with TRBJ2-4; maybe TRBD2 (5 bases). This CDR3 is built from 14 residues. Germline V gene sequence: CDR1 SGHTA, CDR2 FQGNSA. V was shortened by 5 bases and J by 1 base, with 9 bases between the two germline ends. The CDR3 DNA sequence: TGTGCCAGCAGCACCGGCGGGGCCAAAAACATTCAGTACTTC. Protein: CASSTGGAKNIQYF.

This clone occurred a few times. V usage is TRBV5-1 and J usage is TRBJ2-5; perhaps TRBD2 as D (6 bases). V lost 0 bases and J lost 1, with 10 bases in between. The CDR3 contains 15 residues. The germline V gene has CDR1 SGHRS and CDR2 YFSETQ. The CDR3 is CASSLAGRTQETQYF. CDR3 DNA sequence: TGCGCCAGCAGCTTGGCCGGGAGAACCCAAGAGACCCAGTACTTC.

The chain employs TRBV5-6 and TRBJ2-1; D might be TRBD1 (6 bases). Germline V gene sequence: CDR1 SGHDT, CDR2 YYEEEE. This CDR3 is 16 amino acids long. V lost 2 bases and J lost 0, with 12 bases in between. The CDR3 nucleotides are TGTGCCAGCAGCTTACGTCGAGGGGGCTCCTACAATGAGCAGTTCTTC. Translating it yields CASSLRRGGSYNEQFF.

V and J are TRBV7-7 and TRBJ2-5, with D maybe TRBD1 (5 bases). In germline, CDR1 is SSHAT, CDR2 FNYEAQ (reference sequence). CDR3 length equals 11 residues. The ends were cut back, 4 bases at V and 7 bases at J, with 7 bases in the middle. The CDR3 protein is CASSSQGTQYF. The DNA for the CDR3 is TGTGCCAGCAGCTCCCAGGGGACCCAGTACTTC.

The chain carries TRBV5-5 and TRBJ2-1; TRBD2 matches 11 bases. The length of the CDR3 is 17 residues. Germline values: CDR1 SGHKS, CDR2 YYEKEE (reference sequence). Trimming cost V 1 base and J 5 bases; bases outside gene matches: 8. The CDR3: CASSLSLAGGLDNEQFF. CDR3 in DNA: TGTGCCAGCAGCTTGTCGCTAGCGGGGGGCCTAGACAATGAGCAGTTCTTC. Based on the CDR3 plus reference TRBV5-5 and TRBJ2-1, the full variable domain is DAGVTQSPTHLIKTRGQQVTLRCSPISGHKSVSWYQQVLGQGPQFIFQYYEKEERGRGNFPDRFSARQFPNYSSELNVNALLLGDSALYLCASSLSLAGGLDNEQFFGPGTRLTVL.

The table lists this clone with a few counts. The chain is built from TRBV7-3 and TRBJ2-3; the D is unclear. With 0 bases removed from V and 2 bases from J, the gap between germline ends came to 15 bases. Per the germline V gene, CDR1 is SGHTA and CDR2 is FQGTGA. This CDR3 is 17 amino acids long. CDR3 in amino acids: CASSLTGSQIDTDTQYF. DNA for the CDR3: TGTGCCAGCAGCTTAACGGGCAGTCAAATAGACACAGATACGCAGTATTTT.

The genes are TRBV5-1 and TRBJ1-2, with 7 bases matching TRBD1. The CDR3 is 12 amino acids. Losses at the gene ends were 4 bases for V and 6 bases for J; bases not matched to a gene: 3. Germline values: CDR1 SGHRS, CDR2 YFSETQ. This chain's CDR3 is CASSQTGDGYTF. DNA for the CDR3: TGCGCCAGCAGCCAAACAGGGGATGGCTACACCTTC.

This clone was recorded a few times. Here the CDR3 DNA reads TGTGCCAGCAGCCCGGGGACTAGCGGGGGATACTACGAGCAGTACTTC. Protein product: CASSPGTSGGYYEQYF. The rearrangement joins TRBV11-1 to TRBJ2-7, with 14 bases identical to TRBD2. V lost 5 bases and J lost 3; bases outside the gene matches: 6. Germline V CDR1 and CDR2: SGHAT, FQDESV (reference sequence). This CDR3 contains 16 residues.

A word on this clone: Other DNA sequences from this sample encode an identical CDR3 as well. The V gene is TRBV7-2, the J gene TRBJ1-3; D might be TRBD1 (5 bases). Trimming shortened V by 3 bases and J by 0 bases, and 6 bases separated the two germline ends. Germline V gene data show CDR1 as SGHTA and CDR2 as FQGNSA. This CDR3 has 14 amino acids. CDR3 sequence (DNA): TGTGCCAGCAGCTTTGACAGCTCTGGAAACACCATATATTTT. It specifies CASSFDSSGNTIYF.

This clone was observed a few times. J is TRBJ2-2 and V is TRBV5-1; 7 nucleotides match TRBD1. V dropped 3 bases and J dropped 10; count of bases not matched to a gene: 6. The V gene's germline CDR1 is SGHRS and CDR2 YFSETQ. The CDR3 runs 13 residues. CDR3: CASSSHRGLELFF. In DNA form, the CDR3 reads TGCGCCAGCAGCTCCCACAGGGGCTTGGAGCTGTTTTTT.

The chain joins TRBV28 to TRBJ2-4; 12 bases map to TRBD2. V trimming: 4 bases; J trimming: 3 bases; junction bases outside the gene matches: 7. Germline CDR1 and CDR2: MDHEN and SYDVKM. The CDR3 extends over 17 amino acids. CDR3 loop: CASSSLAGGLIKNIQYF. The CDR3, as DNA: TGTGCCAGCAGTTCGCTAGCGGGGGGGCTGATCAAAAACATTCAGTACTTC.

A few counts support this clone. V is TRBV27 and J is TRBJ1-6, with a possible D match to TRBD1 (5 bases). Germline V gene sequence: CDR1 MNHEY, CDR2 SMNVEV (reference sequence). The V end lost 1 base, the J end lost 7 bases, and 8 bases lay between the germline ends. CDR3 size: 14 residues. The CDR3 DNA sequence: TGTGCCAGCAGTTTATGGGGCCTAAATTCACCCCTCCACTTT. It codes for CASSLWGLNSPLHF.

The J gene is TRBJ1-1, the V gene TRBV6-1; weak D call: TRBD1 (5 bases). V gave up 0 bases and J gave up 0 bases, with 17 bases separating them. Germline loops: CDR1 MNHNS, CDR2 SASEGT. The CDR3 extends over 18 amino acids. CDR3 amino acids: CASSEAIRHSGMNTEAFF. The CDR3 nucleotides are TGTGCCAGCAGTGAAGCGATCCGACACTCAGGGATGAACACTGAAGCTTTCTTT.

The chain joins TRBV14 to TRBJ2-3, with 7 bases matching TRBD2. Germline assignment: CDR1 SGHDN and CDR2 FVKESK. The CDR3 has 17 residues. V was clipped by 4 bases and J by 4 bases; unmatched bases: 14. The DNA of the CDR3 is TGTGCCAGCAGCCGAGAACTAGCGACGGTTCAATCAGATACGCAGTATTTT. Protein: CASSRELATVQSDTQYF.

This clone was counted many times. This sequence joins TRBV7-9 and TRBJ1-4; D uncertain. There are 13 residues in the CDR3. Trimming removed 5 bases from V and 8 bases from J, with 12 bases in between. Germline CDR1 reads SEHNR; CDR2 reads FQNEAQ (reference sequence). The CDR3 nucleotides are TGTGCCAGCAGCGATACGGAGCGGGAAAAACTGTTTTTT. This codes for CASSDTEREKLFF.

This clone has only a few counts. The chain uses TRBV10-3 and TRBJ2-7; the D gene is possibly TRBD1 (6 bases). The CDR3 has 11 amino acids. Trimming removed 10 bases from V and 4 bases from J, with 11 bases in between. Germline loops: CDR1 ENHRY, CDR2 SYGVKD. The CDR3 DNA reads TGTGCCAGCGCCGGGACATACGAGCAGTACTTC. This encodes CASAGTYEQYF.

V is TRBV7-2 and J is TRBJ2-7; no definite D call. The CDR3 is made up of 12 amino acids. Trimming removed 7 bases at V and 4 bases at J, with 11 bases between. Germline CDR1 is SGHTA and CDR2 is FQGNSA. For the CDR3, the DNA is TGTGCCAGCAACCCCACGGGTTACGAGCAGTACTTC. Protein sequence: CASNPTGYEQYF.

In its sample, this clone was seen a few times. The J gene is TRBJ2-1, the V gene TRBV11-2; D call uncertain. The CDR3 spans 11 residues. CDR1 SGHAT and CDR2 FQNNGV come from the germline V gene. V lost 2 bases and J 10 bases, leaving 6 bases between the germline ends. CDR3 DNA sequence: TGTGCCAGCAGCTTAACTCTAGAGCAGTTCTTC. Amino acids: CASSLTLEQFF. The whole variable domain, filled in from reference TRBV11-2 and TRBJ2-1, reads EAGVAQSPRYKIIEKRQSVAFWCNPISGHATLYWYQQILGQGPKLLIQFQNNGVVDDSQLPKDRFSAERLKGVDSTLKIQPAKLEDSAVYLCASSLTLEQFFGPGTRLTVL.

This clone has only a few counts. The CDR3 loop reads CASSYSILGGHSPLHF. CDR3 in DNA: TGTGCCAGCAGTTACTCGATTCTGGGGGGGCATTCACCCCTCCACTTT. The J gene is TRBJ1-6, the V gene TRBV6-5; perhaps TRBD1 as D (6 bases). Germline V gene sequence: CDR1 MNHEY, CDR2 SVGAGI. The CDR3 has 16 amino acids. With 0 bases removed from V and 8 bases from J, the gap between germline ends came to 14 bases.

The V call is TRBV7-6, the J call TRBJ2-7, with D perhaps TRBD2 (5 bases). V lost 1 base, J lost 3 bases, and 7 bases lay in between. This CDR3 spans 13 amino acids. Germline V lookup: CDR1 SGHVS, CDR2 FNYEAQ. CDR3 loop: CASSLGRVYEQYF. Here the CDR3 DNA reads TGTGCCAGCAGCTTAGGGCGGGTCTACGAGCAGTACTTC.